This TCR beta chain was captured in a study of blood T cells in healthy people across ages. About this clonotype itself: The antigen remains unidentified.

Study observations and caveats: It was not known whether donors were CMV positive (a possible confounder of expanded clonotype changes).

Every donor provided around 9.5 milliliters of peripheral blood. Total RNA, at least 6 micrograms per sample, came from PBMCs. The authors ran a second PCR of roughly 6 to 12 cycles using a sample-barcoded 5' primer and a J-beta primer mix. A 12-random-nucleotide template-switch adaptor tagged each cDNA molecule. TCRdb independently ran MiXCR on the 5' RACE reads; one entry per CDR3 protein. The table has approximately 670,000 distinct CDR3 sequences, 35% to 50% seen once; the top ten hold 25% to 30%. This CDR3 has 15 amino acids. Germline-derived CDR1 and CDR2 are SEHNR and FQNEAQ (reference sequence). Deletions cut 2 bases from V and 1 base from J, with 9 bases between.

The chain carries TRBV7-9 and TRBJ2-4; D tentatively fits TRBD1 or TRBD2 (5 bases each). This TCR was sampled from an elderly man in good health. Sample: blood. The CDR3 is CASSLLGEAKNIQYF. In nucleotides, the CDR3 is TGTGCCAGCAGCTTACTGGGGGAGGCCAAAAACATTCAGTACTTC.